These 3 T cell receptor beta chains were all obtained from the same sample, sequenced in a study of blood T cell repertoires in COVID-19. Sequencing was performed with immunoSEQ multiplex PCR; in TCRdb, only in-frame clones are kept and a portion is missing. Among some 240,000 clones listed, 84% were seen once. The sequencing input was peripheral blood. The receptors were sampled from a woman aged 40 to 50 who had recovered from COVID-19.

The CDR3 region has the DNA TGTGCCAGCAGGGCCCCTCTAGGGGATAGCAATCAGCCCCAGCATTTT. Its translation: CASRAPLGDSNQPQHF. V usage is TRBV28 and J usage is TRBJ1-5, with D tentatively TRBD1 (5 bases). Germline V CDR1 and CDR2: MDHEN, SYDVKM. This CDR3 has 16 amino acids. The germline V and J ends were trimmed by 6 bases and 0 bases, with 15 bases remaining between them.

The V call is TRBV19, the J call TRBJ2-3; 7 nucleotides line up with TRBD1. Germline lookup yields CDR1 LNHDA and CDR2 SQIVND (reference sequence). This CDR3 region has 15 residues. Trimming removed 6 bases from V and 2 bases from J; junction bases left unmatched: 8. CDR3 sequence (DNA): TGTGCCAGTAGCCCCCGGGACAGACTCACAGATACGCAGTATTTT. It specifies CASSPRDRLTDTQYF.

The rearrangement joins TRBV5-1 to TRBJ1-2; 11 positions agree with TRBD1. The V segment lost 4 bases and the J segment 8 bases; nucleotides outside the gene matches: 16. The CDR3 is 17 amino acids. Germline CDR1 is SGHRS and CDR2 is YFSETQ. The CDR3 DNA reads TGCGCCAGCAGCCCGCAAATCGGACAGGGGGCGATGAAGGGCTACACCTTC. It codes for CASSPQIGQGAMKGYTF.